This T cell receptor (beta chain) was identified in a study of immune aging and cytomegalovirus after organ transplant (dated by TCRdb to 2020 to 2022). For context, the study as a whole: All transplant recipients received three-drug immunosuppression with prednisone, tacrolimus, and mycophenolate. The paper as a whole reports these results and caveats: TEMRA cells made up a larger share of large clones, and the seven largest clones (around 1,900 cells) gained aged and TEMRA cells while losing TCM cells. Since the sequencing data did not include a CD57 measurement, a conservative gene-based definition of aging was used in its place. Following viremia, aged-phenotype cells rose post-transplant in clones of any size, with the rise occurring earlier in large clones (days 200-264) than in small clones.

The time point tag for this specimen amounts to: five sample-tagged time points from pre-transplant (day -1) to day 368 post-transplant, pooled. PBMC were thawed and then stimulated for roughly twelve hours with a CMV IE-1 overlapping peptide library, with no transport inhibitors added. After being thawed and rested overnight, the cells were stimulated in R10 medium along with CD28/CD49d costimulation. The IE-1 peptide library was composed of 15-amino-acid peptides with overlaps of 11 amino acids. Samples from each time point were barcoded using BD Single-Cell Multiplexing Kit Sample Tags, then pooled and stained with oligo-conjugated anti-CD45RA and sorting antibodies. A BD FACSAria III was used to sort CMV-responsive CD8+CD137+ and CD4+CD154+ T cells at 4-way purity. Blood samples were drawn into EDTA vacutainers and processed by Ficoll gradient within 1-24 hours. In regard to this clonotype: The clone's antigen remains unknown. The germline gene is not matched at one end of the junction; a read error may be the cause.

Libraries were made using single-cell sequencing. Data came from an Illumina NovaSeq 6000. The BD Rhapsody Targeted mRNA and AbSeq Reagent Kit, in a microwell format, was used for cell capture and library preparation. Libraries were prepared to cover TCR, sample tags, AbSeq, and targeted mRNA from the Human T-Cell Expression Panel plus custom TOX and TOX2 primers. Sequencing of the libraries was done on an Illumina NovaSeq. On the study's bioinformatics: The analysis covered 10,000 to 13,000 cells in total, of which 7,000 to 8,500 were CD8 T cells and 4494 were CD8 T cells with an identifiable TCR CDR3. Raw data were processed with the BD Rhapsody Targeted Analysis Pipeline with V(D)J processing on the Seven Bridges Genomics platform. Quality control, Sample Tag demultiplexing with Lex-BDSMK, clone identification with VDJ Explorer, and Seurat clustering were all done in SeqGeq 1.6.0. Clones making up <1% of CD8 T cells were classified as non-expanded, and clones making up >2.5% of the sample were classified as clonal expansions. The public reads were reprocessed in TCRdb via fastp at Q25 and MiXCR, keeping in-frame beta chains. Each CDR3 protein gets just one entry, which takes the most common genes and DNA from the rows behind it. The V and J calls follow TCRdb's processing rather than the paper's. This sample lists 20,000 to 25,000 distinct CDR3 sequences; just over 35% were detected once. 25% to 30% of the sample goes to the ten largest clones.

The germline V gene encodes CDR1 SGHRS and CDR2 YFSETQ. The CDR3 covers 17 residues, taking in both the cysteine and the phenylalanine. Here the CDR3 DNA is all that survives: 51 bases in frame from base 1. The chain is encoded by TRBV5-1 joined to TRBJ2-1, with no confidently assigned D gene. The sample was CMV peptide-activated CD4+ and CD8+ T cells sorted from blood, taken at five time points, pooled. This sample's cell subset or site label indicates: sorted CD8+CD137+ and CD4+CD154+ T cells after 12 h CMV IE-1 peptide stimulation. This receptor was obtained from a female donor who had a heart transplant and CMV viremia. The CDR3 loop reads CASSRSSGVRYYSERFF. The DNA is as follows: TGCGCCAGCAGCAGATCCTCAGGCGTACGGTACTATAGTGAGCGGTTCTTC.